Described below is a single T cell receptor (beta chain) sequence and its context. What it binds is not known. Profiling relied on immunoSEQ multiplex PCR, and the TCRdb table lists in-frame clones only, not all of them. The profile shows 28,000 or so clones, roughly 62% of them singletons. V shed 4 bases, J shed 7 bases, and the junction held 7 bases outside the gene matches. The CDR3 extends over 15 amino acids. Germline assignment: CDR1 SGHRS and CDR2 YFSETQ. Each and every patient relapsed after autologous stem cell transplantation, and patients got differing brentuximab vedotin exposure. The data are from a study of PD-1 blockade in classical Hodgkin lymphoma. Findings and caveats of the study: TCR diversity rose significantly by C4D1 in CD4+ but not CD8+ cells.

The chain is built from TRBV5-1 and TRBJ2-2, with 10 bases that match TRBD2. This clonotype was sampled from a human donor with classical Hodgkin lymphoma. Sequenced material: peripheral blood mononuclear cells (PBMCs), taken before the second cycle of nivolumab. CDR3 sequence (DNA): TGCGCCAGCAGCCTGGGACTAGCGTACGGCGGGGAGCTGTTTTTT. Its translation: CASSLGLAYGGELFF.